This T cell receptor beta chain was documented in a study of T cell clonotyping in hematopoietic cell transplantation. Study details: Recipients' pretransplant samples followed cytoreduction.

Described time point: recipient sample about 28 days before transplant, after cytoreduction. Samples: about 28 days before transplant, then days 30, 100 and 180 after. This clone is medium-sized (0.01 to 0.1%) by share. The antigen is not known. The repertoire was sequenced with immunoSEQ multiplex PCR; TCRdb's copy has only in-frame clones and lacks some. The table lists 46,000 or so clones, just over 85% of them singletons. Study-level findings and limits: After transplant, recipient diversity fell while pathologically expanded clonotypes grew through day 180.

Germline V gene sequence: CDR1 GTSNPN, CDR2 SVGIG (reference sequence). V was clipped by 2 bases and J by 7 bases; unmatched bases: 13. CDR3 length: 16 residues. The origin of this receptor is a man in his sixties with biphenotypic leukemia. Some clones in this sample may be carry-over from other donors' samples. The rearrangement joins TRBV30 to TRBJ2-1; 8 bases map to TRBD2. Sequences were derived from peripheral blood mononuclear cells, sampled before stem cell transplant. The CDR3 loop reads CAWSPPGAGAWNEQFF. The CDR3 DNA follows: TGTGCCTGGAGTCCTCCTGGAGCGGGAGCTTGGAATGAGCAGTTCTTC.